The T cell receptor beta chain described here comes from a study of blood T cell repertoires in COVID-19. Looking at the study overall: Spain, Italy and the United States supplied samples that represented acute and convalescent COVID-19. PBMCs, B-cell-depleted T cells, or T cells were the source of the cDNA or gDNA that made up the material.

Methods used by the authors: The authors estimated nucleated cell counts from reference gene primer amplification. Clones were sequenced by immunoSEQ multiplex PCR, and TCRdb holds only the in-frame ones, with some missing. Clone size and the V and J calls come from that table; the DNA yielded D and trimming. The sample consists of 60,000 or so clones, 75% to 90% of them appearing once. Germline CDR1 reads KGHDR; CDR2 reads SFDVKD. The V end lost 4 bases, the J end lost 0 bases, and 9 bases lay between the germline ends. The CDR3 runs 14 residues. Sequencing was carried out using peripheral blood. The rearrangement links TRBV24-1 to TRBJ2-7; unclear D gene. The sequence came from a human donor with acute or convalescent COVID-19. The donor label of this sample is uncertain. The CDR3 DNA reads TGTGCCACCAGTGACTCAGGTTTCTCCTACGAGCAGTACTTC. Amino acid sequence: CATSDSGFSYEQYF.